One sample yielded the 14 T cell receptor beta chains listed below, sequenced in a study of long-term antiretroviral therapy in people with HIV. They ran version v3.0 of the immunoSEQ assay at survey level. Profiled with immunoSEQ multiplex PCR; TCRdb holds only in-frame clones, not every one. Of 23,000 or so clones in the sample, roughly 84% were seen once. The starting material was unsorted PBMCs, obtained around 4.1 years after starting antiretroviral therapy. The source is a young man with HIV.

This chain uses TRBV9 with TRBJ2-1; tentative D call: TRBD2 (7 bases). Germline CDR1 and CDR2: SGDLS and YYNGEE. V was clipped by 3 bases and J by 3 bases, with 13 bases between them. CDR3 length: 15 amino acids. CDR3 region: CASSDGGGVYNEQFF. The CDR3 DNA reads TGTGCCAGCAGCGATGGAGGGGGGGTCTACAATGAGCAGTTCTTC. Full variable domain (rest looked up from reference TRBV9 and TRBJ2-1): DSGVTQTPKHLITATGQRVTLRCSPRSGDLSVYWYQQSLDQGLQFLIQYYNGEERAKGNILERFSAQQFPDLHSELNLSSLELGDSALYFCASSDGGGVYNEQFFGPGTRLTVL.

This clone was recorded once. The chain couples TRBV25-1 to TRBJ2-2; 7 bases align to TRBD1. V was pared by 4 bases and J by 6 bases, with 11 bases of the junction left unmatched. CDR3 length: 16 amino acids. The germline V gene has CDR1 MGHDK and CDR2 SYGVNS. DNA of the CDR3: TGTGCCAGCAGTGGGGACAGCCCCCAGTGGGCCGGGGAGCTGTTTTTT. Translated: CASSGDSPQWAGELFF.

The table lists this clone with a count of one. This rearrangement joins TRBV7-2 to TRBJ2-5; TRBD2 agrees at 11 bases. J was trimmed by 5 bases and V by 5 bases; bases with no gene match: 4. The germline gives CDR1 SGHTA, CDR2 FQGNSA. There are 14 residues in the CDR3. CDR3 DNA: TGTGCCAGCAGCGTACTAGCGGGGGACGAGACCCAGTACTTC. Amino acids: CASSVLAGDETQYF.

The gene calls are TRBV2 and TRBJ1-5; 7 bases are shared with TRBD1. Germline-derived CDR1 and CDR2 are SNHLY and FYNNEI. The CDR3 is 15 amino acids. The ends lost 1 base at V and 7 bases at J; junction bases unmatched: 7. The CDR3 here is CASSEGEGAWQPQHF. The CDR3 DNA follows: TGTGCCAGCAGTGAAGGTGAGGGGGCTTGGCAGCCCCAGCATTTT. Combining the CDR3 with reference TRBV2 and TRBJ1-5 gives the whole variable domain EPEVTQTPSHQVTQMGQEVILRCVPISNHLYFYWYRQILGQKVEFLVSFYNNEISEKSEIFDDQFSVERPDGSNFTLKIRSTKLEDSAMYFCASSEGEGAWQPQHFGDGTRLSIL.

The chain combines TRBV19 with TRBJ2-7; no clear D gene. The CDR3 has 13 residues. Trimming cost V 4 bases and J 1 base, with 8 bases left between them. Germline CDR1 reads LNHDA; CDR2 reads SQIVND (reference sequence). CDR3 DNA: TGTGCCAGTAGTAAGACAAGTTCCTACGAGCAGTACTTC. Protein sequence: CASSKTSSYEQYF.

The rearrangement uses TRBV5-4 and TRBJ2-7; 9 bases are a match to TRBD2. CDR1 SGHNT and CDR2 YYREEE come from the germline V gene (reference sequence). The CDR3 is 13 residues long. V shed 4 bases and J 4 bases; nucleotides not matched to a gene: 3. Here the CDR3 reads CASSLTSGYEQYF. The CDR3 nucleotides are TGTGCCAGCAGCCTGACTAGCGGATACGAGCAGTACTTC.

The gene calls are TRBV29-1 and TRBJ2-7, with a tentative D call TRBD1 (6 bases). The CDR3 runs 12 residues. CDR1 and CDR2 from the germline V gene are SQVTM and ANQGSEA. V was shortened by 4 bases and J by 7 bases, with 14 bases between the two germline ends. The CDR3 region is CSVARGQGEQYF. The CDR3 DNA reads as TGCAGCGTTGCCCGGGGCCAGGGGGAGCAGTACTTC.

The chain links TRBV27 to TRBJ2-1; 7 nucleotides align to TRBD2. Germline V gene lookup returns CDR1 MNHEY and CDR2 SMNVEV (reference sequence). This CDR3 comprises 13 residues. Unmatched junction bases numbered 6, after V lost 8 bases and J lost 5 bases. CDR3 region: CASGGSFHNEQFF. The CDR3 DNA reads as TGTGCCAGCGGCGGGAGTTTCCACAATGAGCAGTTCTTC.

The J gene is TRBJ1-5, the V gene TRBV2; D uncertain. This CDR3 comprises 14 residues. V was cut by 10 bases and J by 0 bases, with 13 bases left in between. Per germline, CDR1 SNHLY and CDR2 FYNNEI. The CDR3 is CANSIGNSNQPQHF. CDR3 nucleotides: TGTGCCAACTCCATCGGGAATAGCAATCAGCCCCAGCATTTT.

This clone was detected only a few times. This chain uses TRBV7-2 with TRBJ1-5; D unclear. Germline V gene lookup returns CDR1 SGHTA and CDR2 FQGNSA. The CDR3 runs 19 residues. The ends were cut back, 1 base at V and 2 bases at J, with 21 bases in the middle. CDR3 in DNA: TGTGCCAGCAGCTTAGTTTCAGCCGGAGGTACGATCGGCAATCAGCCCCAGCATTTT. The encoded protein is CASSLVSAGGTIGNQPQHF.

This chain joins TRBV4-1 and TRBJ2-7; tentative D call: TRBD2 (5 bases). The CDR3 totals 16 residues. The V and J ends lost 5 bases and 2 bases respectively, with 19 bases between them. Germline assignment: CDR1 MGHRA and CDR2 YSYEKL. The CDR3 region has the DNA TGCGCCAGCAGCTCCTTGGTGACTACGAAACCCTACGAGCAGTACTTC. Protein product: CASSSLVTTKPYEQYF.

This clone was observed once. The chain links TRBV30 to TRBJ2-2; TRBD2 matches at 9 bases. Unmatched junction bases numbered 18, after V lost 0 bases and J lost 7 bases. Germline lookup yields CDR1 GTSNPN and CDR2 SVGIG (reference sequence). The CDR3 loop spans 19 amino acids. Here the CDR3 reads CAWSVSIWEAGGPGGELFF. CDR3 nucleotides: TGTGCCTGGAGTGTGTCTATTTGGGAGGCGGGGGGGCCCGGCGGGGAGCTGTTTTTT.

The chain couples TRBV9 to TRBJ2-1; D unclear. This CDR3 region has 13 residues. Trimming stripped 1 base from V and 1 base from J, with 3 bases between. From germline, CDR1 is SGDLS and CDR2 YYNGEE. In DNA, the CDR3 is TGTGCCAGCAGCGTATGGTCCTACAATGAGCAGTTCTTC. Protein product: CASSVWSYNEQFF.

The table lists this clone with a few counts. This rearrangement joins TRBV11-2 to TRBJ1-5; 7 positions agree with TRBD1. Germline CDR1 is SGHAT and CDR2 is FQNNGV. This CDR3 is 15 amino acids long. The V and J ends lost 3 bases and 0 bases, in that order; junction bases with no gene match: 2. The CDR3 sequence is CASSFTGDSNQPQHF. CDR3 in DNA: TGTGCCAGCAGCTTCACAGGGGATAGCAATCAGCCCCAGCATTTT.